The source of this T cell receptor (beta chain) is a study of T cell responses to AZD1222 COVID-19 vaccine. Here immunoSEQ multiplex PCR was the method, and the copy in TCRdb shows in-frame clones only, minus some. This table holds roughly 100,000 clones, around 82% found once. Worth noting for this clone: The antigen is undetermined.

The germline V gene encodes CDR1 SGHAT and CDR2 FQNNGV. This CDR3 comprises 14 residues. Trimming removed 5 bases at V and 4 bases at J, with 14 bases between. Study observations and caveats: Only a handful of AZD1222 recipients, several in all, had baseline seropositivity.

V is TRBV11-2 and J is TRBJ1-1; the D gene is possibly TRBD1 (6 bases). The sequencing here drew on peripheral blood, taken on day 0 of AZD1222 vaccination. The sequence came from an adult in good health. The CDR3 region is CASSPGQGGTEAFF. The CDR3 DNA is TGTGCCAGCAGCCCAGGCCAAGGGGGCACTGAAGCTTTCTTT.